This T cell receptor (beta chain) comes out of a study of memory CD4+ T cells and cytomegalovirus serostatus (dated by TCRdb to about 2019). About the study as a whole: The cohort comprised roughly 35 healthy Belgian adults, 9 CMV seropositive and some 25 CMV seronegative. To replicate a published TCR-based CMV serostatus classifier, the researchers sequenced the CD4+ memory TCRbeta repertoires of a Belgian cohort whose cytomegalovirus serostatus was known.

Turning to this clone: This receptor's antigen is unknown. Base quality data are lacking; no much larger clone is found one base away.

V is shortened by 3 bases, J by 0 bases, and the region joining them spans 16 bases. Inclusive of the bounding cysteine and phenylalanine, the CDR3 is 17 residues long. The retained sequence is limited to the CDR3, 51 bases, with the frame set at the first base. Taken from the germline V gene (reference sequence), the CDR1 and CDR2 loops are MNHEY and SMNVEV. A FACSAria II was used to sort memory CD4+ T cells, defined as single viable CD3+CD4+CD8-CD45RO+ cells. CMV serostatus was determined using a Roche Elecsys assay that detects serum IgG against CMV pp150, pp28, p38 and p52. Once the samples were thawed, total CD4+ T cells were enriched through positive selection using CD4 magnetic microbeads. The samples came from a separate study whose specific focus was interrogating the CD4+ T cell memory repertoire. Peripheral blood mononuclear cells were isolated and cryopreserved according to standard operating procedures, and serum was stored at -80 degrees C. The staining relied on CD3-PerCP (BW264/56), CD4-APC (RPA-T4), CD45RO-PE (UCHT1) and CD8-Pacific Orange (3B5) antibodies, and Sytox blue was used to exclude non-viable cells.

What the authors observed across the whole study: The results were read as suggesting that the CMV-associated TCR signature is, for the most part, present in the CD4+ memory repertoire. A median bootstrapped AUC of approximately 0.95 with a 95% CI of 0.76-1.00 was achieved on the Belgian cohort by the original-framework classifier. Of roughly 170 previously reported CMV-associated TCRbeta sequences, 67 appeared in the CD4+ memory repertoires, each in one to five individuals. For predicting CMV serostatus, the median bootstrapped AUC was 0.95 using the original framework and less than 0.93 using a US-trained random forest. Only CD4+CD45RO+ memory cells were sequenced, in contrast to the original study, which included naive and memory CD4+ and CD8+ populations.

The Quick-DNA Microprep Kit was used to extract genomic DNA from the sorted cells. TCRbeta DNA was amplified with the immunoSEQ hsTCRbeta kit following the manufacturer's protocol. An Illumina MiSeq instrument was used to sequence the TCRbeta libraries. In the authors' own workflow: Following removal of out-of-frame sequences, approximately 2.1 million distinct TCRbeta sequences were retained, with an average of approximately 69,000 per individual. Each individual was scored by the count of fewer than 200 previously reported CMV-associated TCRbeta sequences and the total productive distinct TCRbeta count. A beta-binomial model was reimplemented in Python, and scikit-learn random forests with default parameters were trained on data from the US cohort. Classifier performance on the Belgian cohort was summarized as median AUC with percentile confidence intervals calculated over 10,000 bootstrap iterations. TCRdb holds this immuneACCESS table with in-frame rearrangements only. Some clones are missing; in checked studies, unresolved V genes explain under half, and the rest has no known cause. V, J and clone size were drawn from that table, and D and trimming were deduced from the DNA. The sample table shows 48,000 or so clones, and roughly 73% are seen once. About 0.8% of the sample is held by the ten biggest clonotypes.

The source is an adult in good health and CMV-seronegative. The rearrangement combines TRBV27 with TRBJ2-3; TRBD2 is a weak D gene call, 6 bases matching. The sample comprised memory CD4+ T cells from blood. The bases read TGTGCCAGCAGTTTGGTGGGGAGGACGACTAGCACAGATACGCAGTATTTT. Its protein is CASSLVGRTTSTDTQYF.